Following are 20 T cell receptor beta chains from one sample sequenced in a study of somatic mutations in cytotoxic T cells in rheumatoid arthritis. TCRdb's copy holds only in-frame clones and misses some; the assay was immunoSEQ multiplex PCR. The data show approximately 6,700 clones, around 70% seen once. The sample taken for sequencing was CD8+ T cells sorted from blood. The receptors shown here come from a man in his forties in good health.

This chain connects TRBV19 to TRBJ1-1; TRBD1 might be the D (5 bases). Trimming took 5 bases from V and 1 from J, leaving 8 bases between them. The CDR3 has 13 amino acids. Germline CDR1 and CDR2: LNHDA and SQIVND (reference sequence). CDR3 coding DNA: TGTGCCAGTAGTCTGGGGCAGAACACTGAAGCTTTCTTT. Translation gives CASSLGQNTEAFF.

V gene TRBV6-1 combines with J gene TRBJ1-1; 10 bases agree with TRBD1. This CDR3 comprises 15 residues. V gave up 4 bases and J gave up 4 bases; unmatched junction bases: 6. CDR1 is MNHNS and CDR2 is SASEGT in the germline V gene. CDR3 sequence: CASSVSGTGATEAFF. The CDR3, as DNA: TGTGCCAGCAGTGTGTCCGGGACAGGGGCCACTGAAGCTTTCTTT.

This clone appeared a few times. This chain joins TRBV28 and TRBJ1-1; perhaps TRBD1 as D (5 bases). The CDR3 contains 13 residues. Germline CDR1 MDHEN, CDR2 SYDVKM. Trimming shortened V by 5 bases and J by 7 bases, and 14 bases separated the two germline ends. The CDR3 coding sequence is TGTGCCAGCAGTGGGGACGGGAGAGTTGAAGCTTTCTTT. Protein sequence: CASSGDGRVEAFF.

The rearrangement links TRBV6-5 to TRBJ1-1, with unresolved D. CDR1 is MNHEY and CDR2 is SVGAGI in the germline V gene. The CDR3 is 13 amino acids. Trimming removed 2 bases from V and 5 bases from J, with 9 bases in between. The CDR3 coding sequence is TGTGCCAGCAGTTACGAGCGAGGGACTGAAGCTTTCTTT. Its protein product is CASSYERGTEAFF.

Worth noting for this clone: The sample contains more than one DNA sequence encoding this CDR3. V and J are TRBV29-1 and TRBJ1-1; a weak D match, TRBD1 (6 bases). Trimming left V 4 bases short and J 5 bases short, with 8 bases between. Germline V CDR1 and CDR2: SQVTM, ANQGSEA. This CDR3 contains 11 residues. CDR3 in amino acids: CSVAGTTEAFF. The CDR3 nucleotides are TGCAGCGTTGCGGGGACAACTGAAGCTTTCTTT.

The rearrangement joins TRBV14 to TRBJ2-1; the match to TRBD1 covers 7 bases. CDR1 SGHDN and CDR2 FVKESK come from the germline V gene. CDR3 size: 15 residues. Unmatched junction bases numbered 7, after V lost 1 base and J lost 7 bases. Here the CDR3 DNA reads TGTGCCAGCAGCCAAGTCAGGGGGTCGGGGAATGAGCAGTTCTTC. It specifies CASSQVRGSGNEQFF.

The CDR3 region is CASSWSPGTPPMNTEAFF. The CDR3 bases are TGCGCCAGCAGCTGGTCCCCCGGGACACCGCCCATGAACACTGAAGCTTTCTTT. The chain employs TRBV5-1 and TRBJ1-1; TRBD1 might be the D (6 bases). This CDR3 is 18 amino acids long. The ends were cut back, 3 bases at V and 0 bases at J, with 21 bases in the middle. Germline V lookup: CDR1 SGHRS, CDR2 YFSETQ.

This sequence joins TRBV7-2 and TRBJ2-3, with D perhaps TRBD2 (5 bases). The CDR3 spans 18 residues. V lost 1 base and J 0 bases, leaving 17 bases between the germline ends. CDR1 and CDR2 (germline): SGHTA, FQGNSA. CDR3 nucleotide sequence: TGTGCCAGCAGCTTAGACCTGGTAGCGACCCTCAGCACAGATACGCAGTATTTT. Its translation: CASSLDLVATLSTDTQYF. Complete variable domain (other parts from reference TRBV7-2 and TRBJ2-3): GAGVSQSPSNKVTEKGKDVELRCDPISGHTALYWYRQSLGQGLEFLIYFQGNSAPDKSGLPSDRFSAERTGGSVSTLTIQRTQQEDSAVYLCASSLDLVATLSTDTQYFGPGTRLTVL.

The J gene is TRBJ1-2, the V gene TRBV11-2; the D is unclear. Per the germline V gene, CDR1 is SGHAT and CDR2 is FQNNGV. This CDR3 region has 15 residues. V was pared by 1 base and J by 6 bases, with 15 bases between. CDR3 sequence: CASSLVSDGRDGYTF. The DNA of the CDR3 is TGTGCCAGCAGCTTAGTTTCGGACGGACGGGATGGCTACACCTTC.

J is TRBJ2-4 and V is TRBV7-9; 8 bases are a match to TRBD2. Germline CDR1 reads SEHNR; CDR2 reads FQNEAQ (reference sequence). CDR3 size: 16 residues. The J segment lost 8 bases and the V segment lost 5 bases, leaving 14 bases of the junction unmatched. The CDR3: CASSPERTGTRDIQYF. In DNA form, the CDR3 reads TGTGCCAGCAGCCCCGAACGCACCGGGACTAGGGACATTCAGTACTTC.

This clone appeared a few times. The J gene is TRBJ1-5, the V gene TRBV5-6; the D gene is possibly TRBD1 (6 bases). Germline V gene lookup returns CDR1 SGHDT and CDR2 YYEEEE. With 0 bases removed from V and 7 bases from J, the gap between germline ends came to 8 bases. This CDR3 has 13 amino acids. CDR3 amino acids: CASSLGQGQPQHF. For the CDR3, the DNA is TGTGCCAGCAGCTTGGGGCAGGGGCAGCCCCAGCATTTT. Supplemented by reference TRBV5-6 and TRBJ1-5, the full variable domain reads DAGVTQSPTHLIKTRGQQVTLRCSPKSGHDTVSWYQQALGQGPQFIFQYYEEEERQRGNFPDRFSGHQFPNYSSELNVNALLLGDSALYLCASSLGQGQPQHFGDGTRLSIL.

The chain joins TRBV14 to TRBJ1-4; D is perhaps TRBD1 (5 bases). CDR1 is SGHDN, CDR2 FVKESK, per germline. Trimming took 0 bases from V and 0 from J, leaving 11 bases between them. The CDR3 extends over 17 amino acids. CDR3 DNA: TGTGCCAGCAGCCAAGACCCGACGGGGGCAACTAATGAAAAACTGTTTTTT. Protein product: CASSQDPTGATNEKLFF.

The chain employs TRBV11-2 and TRBJ2-5; TRBD1 or TRBD2 may be the D gene (6 bases each). The CDR3 runs 16 residues. Germline loops: CDR1 SGHAT, CDR2 FQNNGV. The V end was cut by 1 base, the J end by 2 bases, with 14 bases between. The CDR3 reads CASSLVGGGIQETQYF. The CDR3, as DNA: TGTGCCAGCAGCTTAGTCGGAGGGGGAATACAAGAGACCCAGTACTTC.

The V call is TRBV10-3, the J call TRBJ2-7, with D perhaps given as TRBD1 or TRBD2 (6 bases each). The germline V gene has CDR1 ENHRY and CDR2 SYGVKD. This CDR3 is 14 amino acids long. Trimming removed 6 bases at V and 3 bases at J, with 15 bases between. The CDR3 region has the DNA TGTGCCATCAGAGAACAGGGAGGAAGCTACGAGCAGTACTTC. Protein sequence: CAIREQGGSYEQYF.

This clone is a singleton in its sample. This chain connects TRBV5-1 to TRBJ1-2, with 9 bases that match TRBD1. The CDR3 spans 16 residues. The V gene end was trimmed by 4 bases and the J gene end by 4 bases; junction bases not matched to a gene: 11. Germline loops: CDR1 SGHRS, CDR2 YFSETQ. The CDR3 region has the DNA TGCGCCAGCAGCCCACGTCCCGGGACAGGGATCTATGGCTACACCTTC. Encoded protein: CASSPRPGTGIYGYTF.

The V call is TRBV2, the J call TRBJ2-2, with D possibly being TRBD1 (7 bases). The CDR3 has 16 amino acids. CDR1 is SNHLY and CDR2 is FYNNEI in the germline V gene. V dropped 4 bases and J dropped 1 base, with 13 bases sitting between them. The CDR3 region has the DNA TGTGCCAGCAGTGGACAGGGACTCATGAACACCGGGGAGCTGTTTTTT. Translated: CASSGQGLMNTGELFF.

The genes are TRBV27 and TRBJ1-2; 9 bases line up with TRBD1. The trim removed 5 bases at V and 6 bases at J, leaving 4 bases unmatched. CDR3 length equals 13 residues. Germline V gene lookup returns CDR1 MNHEY and CDR2 SMNVEV (reference sequence). The CDR3 reads CASSRQGVHGYTF. In DNA form, the CDR3 reads TGTGCCAGCAGTCGACAGGGGGTGCATGGCTACACCTTC.

The V gene is TRBV29-1, the J gene TRBJ2-7; the D call may be TRBD1 or TRBD2 (6 bases each). V dropped 8 bases and J dropped 2 bases, with 16 bases sitting between them. The length of the CDR3 is 13 residues. CDR1 is SQVTM and CDR2 is ANQGSEA in the germline V gene. In DNA, the CDR3 is TGCAGCTTCCTGGGGGGCACAACCTACGAGCAGTACTTC. Residues: CSFLGGTTYEQYF.

The chain combines TRBV6-6 with TRBJ2-5, with 9 bases aligning to TRBD2. The CDR3 runs 15 residues. Germline V lookup: CDR1 MNHNY, CDR2 SVGAGI (reference sequence). Trimming removed 2 bases from V and 1 base from J; junction bases left unmatched: 2. The CDR3 sequence: CASSYGGGAQETQYF. CDR3 bases: TGTGCCAGCAGTTACGGCGGGGGGGCCCAAGAGACCCAGTACTTC.

This rearrangement joins TRBV6-1 to TRBJ2-5; no clear D. CDR3 length: 16 residues. Looked up from germline, CDR1 is MNHNS and CDR2 is SASEGT. The V gene lost 0 bases and the J gene lost 1 base, with 12 bases spanning the gap. CDR3 sequence reads: CASSEAGGGSQETQYF. The CDR3 bases are TGTGCCAGCAGTGAAGCGGGCGGTGGTTCCCAAGAGACCCAGTACTTC.